This T cell receptor (beta chain) was sequenced during a study of CD8 T cells in Susac syndrome. Germline loops: CDR1 SEHNR, CDR2 FQNEAQ (reference sequence). The ends were cut back, 1 base at V and 12 bases at J, with 22 bases in the middle. This CDR3 has 16 residues. CD8+ and CD4+ T cells from blood underwent TCR beta sequencing. Healthy donors constituted the control group, matched for age and sex. TEMRA cells underwent FACS enrichment and CD8+ and CD4+ T cells underwent negative isolation. A quantity of roughly 0.5 to 1 ug RNA underwent reverse transcription using random hexamers. TCRdb passed the immunoSEQ multiplex PCR reads through MiXCR, listing each CDR3 protein once. The sample contains some 180,000 distinct CDR3 sequences, about 95% of which appear only once.

This sequence was found in a human donor in good health. The sequenced material came from CD4+ T cells from PBMCs. This chain links TRBV7-9 with TRBJ2-1; D unclear. In DNA form, the CDR3 reads TGTGCCAGCAGCTTAGAAGGCTCAGGTTGGGGAATGGCGCAGTTCTTC. Amino acid sequence: CASSLEGSGWGMAQFF.